The 25 T cell receptor beta chains listed next were all sequenced from one sample in a study of blood T cell repertoires in COVID-19. Some clones are missing from TCRdb's copy, which holds only in-frame ones; the method was immunoSEQ multiplex PCR. The table includes approximately 210,000 clones, 82% detected once. The sample taken for sequencing was peripheral blood. All receptors derive from a woman aged 40 to 49 with acute or convalescent COVID-19.

In nucleotides, the CDR3 is TGTGCCAGCAGCTTAGGAGGGGCGGGAGGCGACATTCAGTACTTC. Its protein product is CASSLGGAGGDIQYF. The chain combines TRBV11-3 with TRBJ2-4, with TRBD2 matching over 8 bases. CDR3 length equals 15 residues. Germline V gene lookup returns CDR1 SGHNT and CDR2 YENEEA. J lost 8 bases, V lost 1 base, and 7 bases had no gene match. Complete variable domain (other parts from reference TRBV11-3 and TRBJ2-4): EAGVVQSPRYKIIEKKQPVAFWCNPISGHNTLYWYLQNLGQGPELLIRYENEEAVDDSQLPKDRFSAERLKGVDSTLKIQPAELGDSAVYLCASSLGGAGGDIQYFGAGTRLSVL.

The chain is built from TRBV7-8 and TRBJ2-7, with 8 bases that match TRBD1. Germline V lookup: CDR1 SGHVS, CDR2 FQNEAQ. This CDR3 has 14 amino acids. The V segment lost 3 bases and the J segment 7 bases; nucleotides outside the gene matches: 8. CDR3 coding DNA: TGTGCCAGCAGCTTTCGACAGGGGCAGAAAGAGCAGTACTTC. Its protein is CASSFRQGQKEQYF.

The rearrangement joins TRBV27 to TRBJ1-2; 11 bases are a match to TRBD1. The ends lost 5 bases at V and 3 bases at J; junction bases unmatched: 8. CDR1 and CDR2 (germline): MNHEY, SMNVEV (reference sequence). The CDR3 length is 16 residues. The CDR3 protein is CASSPRTGGADYGYTF. The CDR3 DNA reads TGTGCCAGCAGTCCGCGGACAGGGGGCGCCGACTATGGCTACACCTTC.

This clone was seen more than once but under ten times. V usage is TRBV5-1 and J usage is TRBJ1-4; the D is unclear. The CDR3 has 17 residues. Germline-derived CDR1 and CDR2 are SGHRS and YFSETQ. The V and J ends lost 1 base and 0 bases respectively, with 13 bases between them. For the CDR3, the DNA is TGCGCCAGCAGCTTGAATCCGAGCGGTGCAACTAATGAAAAACTGTTTTTT. Translation gives CASSLNPSGATNEKLFF.

This chain uses TRBV5-1 with TRBJ1-2; D is possibly TRBD1 (5 bases). Between the trimmed V and J ends, which lost 4 bases and 8 bases, there was a span of 18 bases. Germline CDR1 and CDR2: SGHRS and YFSETQ. This CDR3 region has 14 residues. CDR3 region: CASSPNGPKGGYTF. The CDR3 nucleotides are TGCGCCAGCAGCCCAAATGGGCCTAAGGGGGGCTACACCTTC.

V usage is TRBV13 and J usage is TRBJ2-5, with D maybe TRBD1 (5 bases). Trimming took off 5 bases at V and 5 bases at J, with 9 bases between the two ends. The CDR3 consists of 12 residues. Germline lookup yields CDR1 PRHDT and CDR2 FYEKMQ (reference sequence). The DNA for the CDR3 is TGTGCCAGCAGCCACAGGTGGGAGACCCAGTACTTC. Protein: CASSHRWETQYF.

This clone was picked up one time. V is TRBV5-8 and J is TRBJ2-5; 7 positions match TRBD1. Looked up from germline, CDR1 is SGHTS and CDR2 is YDEGEE. Trimming took 0 bases from V and 4 from J; bases not matched to a gene: 3. This CDR3 region has 14 residues. The CDR3: CASSLGQGPETQYF. The CDR3 DNA follows: TGTGCCAGCAGCTTGGGACAGGGCCCAGAGACCCAGTACTTC.

This clone was counted only a few times. V gene TRBV18 combines with J gene TRBJ1-5; no reliable D call. This CDR3 comprises 13 residues. Germline CDR1 reads KGHSH; CDR2 reads LQKENI. With 2 bases removed from V and 7 bases from J, the gap between germline ends came to 9 bases. CDR3 in amino acids: CASSPAGNQPQHF. CDR3 nucleotides: TGTGCCAGCTCACCAGCGGGGAACCAGCCCCAGCATTTT. Using reference TRBV18 and TRBJ1-5 for the parts outside the CDR3, the full variable domain is NAGVMQNPRHLVRRRGQEARLRCSPMKGHSHVYWYRQLPEEGLKFMVYLQKENIIDESGMPKERFSAEFPKEGPSILRIQQVVRGDSAAYFCASSPAGNQPQHFGDGTRLSIL.

The chain is built from TRBV15 and TRBJ1-2; TRBD1 aligns across 8 bases. After removal of 2 bases from V and 4 bases from J, the junction contained 12 bases not matched to a gene. The CDR3 extends over 17 amino acids. Germline CDR1 reads LNHNV; CDR2 reads YYDKDF (reference sequence). In nucleotides, the CDR3 is TGTGCCACCAGCAGAACCGATCCGGGACAGGCCGGCTATGGCTACACCTTC. It translates to CATSRTDPGQAGYGYTF. Based on the CDR3 plus reference TRBV15 and TRBJ1-2, the full variable domain is DAMVIQNPRYQVTQFGKPVTLSCSQTLNHNVMYWYQQKSSQAPKLLFHYYDKDFNNEADTPDNFQSRRPNTSFCFLDIRSPGLGDTAMYLCATSRTDPGQAGYGYTFGSGTRLTVV.

The chain combines TRBV9 with TRBJ2-5, with D tentatively TRBD2 (6 bases). The CDR3 covers 15 residues. V dropped 4 bases and J dropped 5 bases, with 18 bases sitting between them. The germline CDR1 and CDR2 sequences are SGDLS and YYNGEE. Written as DNA, the CDR3 is TGTGCCAGCAGCTCCGGGACTGGGGGGATCGAGACCCAGTACTTC. Its protein is CASSSGTGGIETQYF. The full variable domain, completed using reference TRBV9 and TRBJ2-5, is DSGVTQTPKHLITATGQRVTLRCSPRSGDLSVYWYQQSLDQGLQFLIQYYNGEERAKGNILERFSAQQFPDLHSELNLSSLELGDSALYFCASSSGTGGIETQYFGPGTRLLVL.

V and J are TRBV2 and TRBJ2-4; weak D call: TRBD2 (5 bases). With 3 bases removed from V and 0 bases from J, the gap between germline ends came to 6 bases. The CDR3 contains 14 residues. Germline CDR1 is SNHLY and CDR2 is FYNNEI. CDR3: CASSDGLAKNIQYF. For the CDR3, the DNA is TGTGCCAGCAGTGACGGACTAGCCAAAAACATTCAGTACTTC.

The J gene is TRBJ2-7, the V gene TRBV11-2; D perhaps matches TRBD2 (6 bases). CDR1 SGHAT and CDR2 FQNNGV come from the germline V gene. The CDR3 runs to 15 residues. Trimming took off 0 bases at V and 0 bases at J, with 9 bases between the two ends. The CDR3 DNA is TGTGCCAGCAGCTTAGAAGGCGGGACCTCCTACGAGCAGTACTTC. Residues: CASSLEGGTSYEQYF.

The chain has TRBV7-8 and TRBJ1-2; D call uncertain. V lost 5 bases and J 0 bases, leaving 13 bases between the germline ends. Germline CDR1 is SGHVS and CDR2 is FQNEAQ. CDR3 size: 15 residues. The CDR3 reads CASSLAGSANYGYTF. In DNA, the CDR3 is TGTGCCAGCAGCCTGGCGGGCTCCGCTAACTATGGCTACACCTTC.

The chain joins TRBV5-1 to TRBJ2-7, with D possibly TRBD1 on 6 matching bases. V gave up 2 bases and J gave up 5 bases, with 17 bases separating them. The germline gives CDR1 SGHRS, CDR2 YFSETQ. This CDR3 is 15 amino acids long. The CDR3 DNA is TGCGCCAGCAGCTTCGGTGGGGGCCCCCCCCACGAGCAGTACTTC. Translated: CASSFGGGPPHEQYF.

V gene TRBV6-4 combines with J gene TRBJ2-7; possible D gene TRBD1, 5 bases. This CDR3 contains 12 residues. The germline CDR1 and CDR2 sequences are MRHNA and SNTAGT. V was cut by 2 bases and J by 6 bases, with 8 bases left in between. For the CDR3, the DNA is TGTGCCAGCAGTGACGGGGCCGGCGAGCAGTACTTC. It specifies CASSDGAGEQYF.

This clone was seen at least ten times. The V and J genes are TRBV18 and TRBJ2-5; D is unresolved. V lost 3 bases and J lost 2, with 7 bases in between. The CDR3 is made up of 13 amino acids. Germline-derived CDR1 and CDR2 are KGHSH and LQKENI. In DNA form, the CDR3 reads TGTGCCAGCTCACCGAGACTGCAAGAGACCCAGTACTTC. Its protein is CASSPRLQETQYF.

V is TRBV15 and J is TRBJ2-1; 10 nucleotides line up with TRBD1. The junction had 4 bases not matched to a gene; V was cut back by 8 bases and J by 3 bases. CDR3 length equals 14 residues. Germline V lookup: CDR1 LNHNV, CDR2 YYDKDF (reference sequence). CDR3 amino acids: CATQRTGGYNEQFF. Here the CDR3 DNA reads TGTGCCACCCAAAGGACAGGGGGCTACAATGAGCAGTTCTTC.

This clone was recorded a few times. V gene TRBV30 combines with J gene TRBJ1-1; D call uncertain. V lost 1 base and J lost 1, with 7 bases in between. CDR1 and CDR2 from the germline V gene are GTSNPN and SVGIG (reference sequence). This CDR3 comprises 13 residues. In DNA, the CDR3 is TGTGCCTGGAGTGGTACATGGAACACTGAAGCTTTCTTT. Amino acid sequence: CAWSGTWNTEAFF.

The chain uses TRBV29-1 and TRBJ2-6; D is perhaps TRBD2 (5 bases). V gave up 6 bases and J gave up 12 bases, with 18 bases separating them. The germline V gene encodes CDR1 SQVTM and CDR2 ANQGSEA. The CDR3 runs to 13 residues. The CDR3 here is CSVRGLMNPVLTF. The CDR3 DNA reads as TGCAGCGTCCGTGGACTCATGAACCCCGTCCTGACTTTC.

The chain joins TRBV30 to TRBJ2-7, with 8 bases that match TRBD1. Germline loops: CDR1 GTSNPN, CDR2 SVGIG (reference sequence). Germline trimming cut 4 bases from V and 7 bases from J; bases unmatched to any gene: 9. The CDR3 consists of 13 residues. CDR3 nucleotide sequence: TGTGCCTGGACCCGGACAGGGTCTAGGGAGCAGTACTTC. Its protein product is CAWTRTGSREQYF.

The rearrangement links TRBV5-6 to TRBJ2-7; 14 bases align to TRBD2. The germline V gene has CDR1 SGHDT and CDR2 YYEEEE. The CDR3 loop spans 16 amino acids. With 3 bases clipped from V and 6 bases from J, the junction kept 8 bases outside the gene matches. In DNA form, the CDR3 reads TGTGCCAGCAGCTCGCGGACTAGCGGGGGGCACCTCGAGCAGTACTTC. Its translation is CASSSRTSGGHLEQYF.

The chain joins TRBV2 to TRBJ1-5; the match to TRBD1 covers 10 bases. Germline CDR1 and CDR2: SNHLY and FYNNEI. The ends lost 8 bases at V and 6 bases at J; junction bases unmatched: 7. The CDR3 consists of 14 residues. This CDR3 reads CASDRGLRGQPQHF. Here the CDR3 DNA reads TGTGCCAGCGACAGGGGGCTTAGGGGTCAGCCCCAGCATTTT.

CDR3 loop: CASSASGRAYNEQFF. The CDR3 region has the DNA TGTGCCAGCAGTGCTAGCGGGAGGGCCTACAATGAGCAGTTCTTC. The chain couples TRBV2 to TRBJ2-1, with 12 positions matching TRBD2. Germline values: CDR1 SNHLY, CDR2 FYNNEI. CDR3 length: 15 residues. With 4 bases clipped from V and 2 bases from J, the junction kept 0 bases outside the gene matches.

Worth noting for this clone: One end of the junction does not line up with germline, which may come from a read error. The genes are TRBV9 and TRBJ1-3, with D perhaps TRBD1 (6 bases). CDR1 is SGDLS and CDR2 is YYNGEE in the germline V gene. This CDR3 region has 17 residues. The DNA for the CDR3 is TGTGTCAGCAGCGTAGCGACAGGCAGACTCTCTGGAAACACCATATATTTT. It yields the protein CVSSVATGRLSGNTIYF.

V and J are TRBV27 and TRBJ2-3; 10 bases are a match to TRBD2. Unmatched junction bases numbered 16, after V lost 3 bases and J lost 4 bases. Germline V gives CDR1 MNHEY, CDR2 SMNVEV (reference sequence). This CDR3 has 19 residues. Here the CDR3 reads CASSLSGRGAGGIADTQYF. CDR3 sequence (DNA): TGTGCCAGCAGTTTGTCGGGGCGCGGAGCGGGAGGGATAGCAGATACGCAGTATTTT.